A single sample is the source of the 26 T cell receptor beta chains below, sequenced in a study of radiotherapy plus CTLA-4 blockade in lung cancer. TCRdb keeps only in-frame clones here, not all; method: immunoSEQ multiplex PCR. The sample consists of tens of thousands of clones, roughly 60% of them appearing once. This specimen consisted of peripheral blood, obtained from a patient treated with radiotherapy plus ipilimumab. All receptors come from a human donor with non-small cell lung cancer who had a partial response to radiotherapy plus ipilimumab.

This clone was detected once. The rearrangement uses TRBV9 and TRBJ2-2; 9 bases are shared with TRBD1. Trimming at V came to 4 bases and at J to 4 bases, leaving 8 bases not matched to a gene. The CDR3 runs 16 residues. Germline V CDR1 and CDR2: SGDLS, YYNGEE. CDR3 region: CASSIQQGASTGELFF. In DNA form, the CDR3 reads TGTGCCAGCAGCATACAACAGGGGGCGAGCACCGGGGAGCTGTTTTTT.

The chain joins TRBV6-5 to TRBJ1-5, with a tentative D call TRBD1 (5 bases). This CDR3 has 12 residues. V was clipped by 6 bases and J by 6 bases, with 9 bases between them. CDR1 is MNHEY and CDR2 is SVGAGI in the germline V gene. For the CDR3, the DNA is TGTGCCAGCAGGGAGGGGAGTCAGCCCCAGCATTTT. Amino acids: CASREGSQPQHF.

The chain combines TRBV7-2 with TRBJ2-2; tentatively, D is TRBD1 (6 bases). Germline assignment: CDR1 SGHTA and CDR2 FQGNSA. Trimming pared 3 bases from V and 0 bases from J, leaving 14 bases between. This CDR3 has 17 amino acids. Here the CDR3 reads CASSFAGTISNTGELFF. For the CDR3, the DNA is TGTGCCAGCAGCTTTGCAGGGACAATATCGAACACCGGGGAGCTGTTTTTT. The full variable domain, rest sourced from reference TRBV7-2 and TRBJ2-2, is GAGVSQSPSNKVTEKGKDVELRCDPISGHTALYWYRQSLGQGLEFLIYFQGNSAPDKSGLPSDRFSAERTGGSVSTLTIQRTQQEDSAVYLCASSFAGTISNTGELFFGEGSRLTVL.

The chain uses TRBV5-1 and TRBJ1-2; weak D call: TRBD1 (6 bases). The CDR3 has 14 residues. Germline CDR1 is SGHRS and CDR2 is YFSETQ. V lost 4 bases, J lost 6 bases, and 16 bases lay in between. CDR3 sequence (DNA): TGCGCCAGCAGCACGACCAGGGGAGGGGATGGCTACACCTTC. Its translation is CASSTTRGGDGYTF. Drawing the rest from reference TRBV5-1 and TRBJ1-2, the complete variable domain is KAGVTQTPRYLIKTRGQQVTLSCSPISGHRSVSWYQQTPGQGLQFLFEYFSETQRNKGNFPGRFSGRQFSNSRSEMNVSTLELGDSALYLCASSTTRGGDGYTFGSGTRLTVV.

The V call is TRBV6-5, the J call TRBJ1-2; TRBD1 agrees at 7 bases. The CDR3 sequence is 16 residues long. Unmatched junction bases numbered 16, after V lost 4 bases and J lost 8 bases. Per germline, CDR1 MNHEY and CDR2 SVGAGI. CDR3 residues: CASSSPRQGGLGGYTF. Written as DNA, the CDR3 is TGTGCCAGCAGTTCCCCAAGACAGGGAGGTCTGGGGGGCTACACCTTC.

The table lists this clone with a few counts. The V and J genes are TRBV12-2 and TRBJ1-3; the table's D call of TRBD1 was not tested on the DNA. TRBV12-2 is labeled a pseudogene. The CDR3 is 15 amino acids. The CDR3 loop is CASRSYSLSGNTIYF. In nucleotides, the CDR3 is TGTGCAAGTCGGTCTTACAGTCTCTCTGGAAACACCATATATTTT.

This clone turned up a few times. The chain is built from TRBV6-5 and TRBJ2-7; a weak D match, TRBD1 (6 bases). V was clipped by 2 bases and J by 0 bases, with 11 bases between them. This CDR3 region has 15 residues. Per germline, CDR1 MNHEY and CDR2 SVGAGI. The CDR3 DNA is TGTGCCAGCAGTTACGGTCGGACAGCCTCCTACGAGCAGTACTTC. Its translation is CASSYGRTASYEQYF.

V is TRBV11-2 and J is TRBJ2-7; no reliable D call. V was trimmed by 4 bases and J by 0 bases, leaving 13 bases between them. The CDR3 consists of 15 residues. Germline V gene data show CDR1 as SGHAT and CDR2 as FQNNGV. CDR3 nucleotide sequence: TGTGCCAGCAGCTCGAACCCATACAGCTCCTACGAGCAGTACTTC. It is translated as CASSSNPYSSYEQYF.

The gene calls are TRBV10-3 and TRBJ2-3; D not certain. Trimming removed 3 bases from V and 5 bases from J, with 6 bases in between. The germline V gene has CDR1 ENHRY and CDR2 SYGVKD. The CDR3 spans 12 residues. CDR3 sequence: CAISDSGDTQYF. The DNA of the CDR3 is TGTGCCATCAGTGATAGTGGAGATACGCAGTATTTT.

The J gene is TRBJ1-2, the V gene TRBV29-1; possibly TRBD1 for D (5 bases). The CDR3 totals 13 residues. V lost 6 bases and J 4 bases, leaving 15 bases between the germline ends. Looked up from germline, CDR1 is SQVTM and CDR2 is ANQGSEA. CDR3 in amino acids: CSVQDGRSYGYTF. The CDR3 DNA reads TGCAGCGTACAGGACGGACGCAGCTATGGCTACACCTTC.

This clone was seen only a few times. The rearrangement links TRBV7-9 to TRBJ2-7; 12 nucleotides line up with TRBD2. Germline V gene data show CDR1 as SEHNR and CDR2 as FQNEAQ (reference sequence). This CDR3 has 16 amino acids. The V gene end was trimmed by 5 bases and the J gene end by 5 bases; junction bases not matched to a gene: 10. This chain's CDR3 is CASSPRLAGVSDEQYF. CDR3 nucleotides: TGTGCCAGCAGCCCCCGACTAGCGGGAGTGTCCGACGAGCAGTACTTC.

Concerning this clone: At one of its ends the junction is not consistent with the germline gene, which may arise from a read error. The chain carries TRBV7-7 and TRBJ2-1; TRBD1 matches at 8 bases. The CDR3 is made up of 15 amino acids. Germline V gene lookup returns CDR1 SSHAT and CDR2 FNYEAQ (reference sequence). The CDR3 region is CASSPAGQGGHEQFF. DNA for the CDR3: TGTGCTAGCAGCCCTGCTGGACAGGGTGGGCATGAGCAGTTCTTC.

The gene calls are TRBV10-3 and TRBJ2-2; possible D gene TRBD2, 6 bases. Germline-derived CDR1 and CDR2 are ENHRY and SYGVKD. The CDR3 has 13 amino acids. V lost 6 bases and J lost 4, with 9 bases in between. CDR3 in amino acids: CAIRIGGTGELFF. For the CDR3, the DNA is TGTGCCATCAGGATCGGGGGCACCGGGGAGCTGTTTTTT.

The J gene is TRBJ1-3, the V gene TRBV6-1; 9 bases agree with TRBD1. V lost 5 bases to trimming and J lost 11 bases; unmatched junction nucleotides: 7. Germline V gene data show CDR1 as MNHNS and CDR2 as SASEGT. This CDR3 has 13 amino acids. The DNA of the CDR3 is TGTGCCAGCAGTCCCGGGACAGGGATCGCCATATATTTT. Protein: CASSPGTGIAIYF.

The rearrangement uses TRBV7-2 and TRBJ1-2; D is unresolved. Germline V gives CDR1 SGHTA, CDR2 FQGNSA. Trimming left V 1 base short and J 3 bases short, with 6 bases between. The CDR3 runs 13 residues. The CDR3 DNA sequence: TGTGCCAGCAGCTTAGACAGTTACTATGGCTACACCTTC. Residues: CASSLDSYYGYTF.

The J gene is TRBJ2-3, the V gene TRBV6-5; tentatively, D is TRBD1 (6 bases). CDR1 and CDR2 (germline): MNHEY, SVGAGI. The CDR3 has 16 residues. The germline V and J ends were trimmed by 2 bases and 2 bases, with 14 bases remaining between them. This CDR3 reads CASSYPGHTNTDTQYF. The CDR3 region has the DNA TGTGCCAGCAGTTACCCGGGACACACCAACACAGATACGCAGTATTTT.

A few counts support this clone. The chain uses TRBV29-1 and TRBJ2-2; tentatively, D is TRBD1 (6 bases). The CDR3 spans 14 residues. V was trimmed by 4 bases and J by 6 bases, leaving 15 bases between them. CDR1 and CDR2 (germline): SQVTM, ANQGSEA. DNA of the CDR3: TGCAGCGTTGCGTTTAGAGGGGGAGCCGGGGAGCTGTTTTTT. This codes for CSVAFRGGAGELFF.

The chain carries TRBV12-2 and TRBJ1-2. TRBV12-2 is assigned pseudogene status. The CDR3 length is 18 residues. CDR3 sequence reads: CASRLGGGLVNGNYGYTF. CDR3 in DNA: TGTGCAAGTCGCTTAGGGGGAGGTCTCGTTAACGGTAACTATGGCTACACCTTC.

The chain links TRBV6-6 to TRBJ2-7, with 7 bases identical to TRBD2. The V segment lost 6 bases and the J segment 3 bases; nucleotides outside the gene matches: 14. Germline CDR1 is MNHNY and CDR2 is SVGAGI (reference sequence). The CDR3 has 16 amino acids. In DNA, the CDR3 is TGTGCCAGCAGCCGATGCCAGACTAGCCCAGGCTACGAGCAGTACTTC. Translated: CASSRCQTSPGYEQYF.

This sequence joins TRBV10-3 and TRBJ2-1; the match to TRBD1 covers 8 bases. V dropped 7 bases and J dropped 4; count of bases not matched to a gene: 3. The CDR3 length is 13 residues. In germline, CDR1 is ENHRY, CDR2 SYGVKD. Here the CDR3 reads CAINRDRYNEQFF. The CDR3 region has the DNA TGTGCCATCAATCGGGACAGGTACAATGAGCAGTTCTTC.

V and J are TRBV9 and TRBJ1-2; D is unclear. CDR3 length: 12 residues. Trimming shortened V by 1 base and J by 5 bases, and 6 bases separated the two germline ends. Germline-derived CDR1 and CDR2 are SGDLS and YYNGEE. The CDR3 sequence is CASSVKLYGYTF. Here the CDR3 DNA reads TGTGCCAGCAGCGTAAAACTGTATGGCTACACCTTC.

Here the CDR3 DNA reads TGTGCCAGCAGCCCCAACGGGACTAGCGGGGGGGCCAAAACAGATACGCAGTATTTT. This gives the protein CASSPNGTSGGAKTDTQYF. The V call is TRBV16, the J call TRBJ2-3; TRBD2 matches 16 bases. Losses at the gene ends were 4 bases for V and 3 bases for J; bases not matched to a gene: 10. Germline V lookup: CDR1 KGHSY, CDR2 FQNENV. CDR3 length: 19 residues.

The chain combines TRBV27 with TRBJ2-2; possible D gene TRBD1, 5 bases. The germline V gene has CDR1 MNHEY and CDR2 SMNVEV (reference sequence). Trimming removed 2 bases from V and 6 bases from J, with 10 bases in between. The length of the CDR3 is 14 residues. The CDR3 DNA follows: TGTGCCAGCAGTTTAAGGCAGGGCGCCGGGGAGCTGTTTTTT. This gives the protein CASSLRQGAGELFF.

Only a few counts were recorded for this clone. The rearrangement joins TRBV7-9 to TRBJ2-5; TRBD2 might be the D (6 bases). Between the trimmed V and J ends, which lost 2 bases and 0 bases, there was a span of 10 bases. Germline V gene lookup returns CDR1 SEHNR and CDR2 FQNEAQ (reference sequence). This CDR3 region has 15 residues. DNA for the CDR3: TGTGCCAGCAGCTTAAATAGCGGCAACCAAGAGACCCAGTACTTC. Protein: CASSLNSGNQETQYF.

The chain recombines TRBV13 with TRBJ2-5; 8 nucleotides agree with TRBD2. Trimming removed 5 bases from V and 2 bases from J; junction bases left unmatched: 4. This CDR3 spans 14 amino acids. Germline V gene lookup returns CDR1 PRHDT and CDR2 FYEKMQ (reference sequence). For the CDR3, the DNA is TGTGCCAGCAGCGCGGGGGGACCTCAAGAGACCCAGTACTTC. Its protein product is CASSAGGPQETQYF. Together with reference TRBV13 and TRBJ2-5, the CDR3 gives the full variable domain: AAGVIQSPRHLIKEKRETATLKCYPIPRHDTVYWYQQGPGQDPQFLISFYEKMQSDKGSIPDRFSAQQFSDYHSELNMSSLELGDSALYFCASSAGGPQETQYFGPGTRLLVL.

This chain uses TRBV7-9 with TRBJ2-7; D ambiguous. Between the trimmed V and J ends, which lost 1 base and 5 bases, there was a span of 12 bases. The CDR3 loop spans 14 amino acids. Germline CDR1 is SEHNR and CDR2 is FQNEAQ (reference sequence). The CDR3 DNA reads as TGTGCCAGCAGCTTAGAGGAGCGTGTGGACGAGCAGTACTTC. Translating gives CASSLEERVDEQYF.